The 6 T cell receptor beta chains below come from one sample, sequenced in a study of cytomegalovirus exposure and HLA in healthy donors. In the PCR, 60 Vbeta and 13 Jbeta primers were used. This table comes from immunoSEQ multiplex PCR, and its TCRdb copy is limited to in-frame clones, with some not included. The data contain some 120,000 clones, roughly 80% of them singletons. The specimen sequenced was PBMCs. These receptor sequences come from a man aged 30 to 45 in good health and CMV-seronegative.

The rearrangement uses TRBV5-6 and TRBJ2-1, with D possibly matching TRBD2 (6 bases). The length of the CDR3 is 19 residues. CDR1 is SGHDT, CDR2 YYEEEE, per germline. The ends were cut back, 4 bases at V and 0 bases at J, with 23 bases in the middle. In DNA, the CDR3 is TGTGCCAGCAGCAAAGGGACTGGAAATCCGAAAAGCTCCTACAATGAGCAGTTCTTC. Translation: CASSKGTGNPKSSYNEQFF.

The rearrangement joins TRBV19 to TRBJ2-6; 7 bases align to TRBD1. The germline CDR1 and CDR2 sequences are LNHDA and SQIVND (reference sequence). V lost 11 bases to trimming and J lost 1 base; unmatched junction nucleotides: 8. The CDR3 has 15 amino acids. This CDR3 is CASQPGQSGANVLTF. CDR3 nucleotides: TGTGCCTCCCAGCCGGGACAGTCTGGGGCCAACGTCCTGACTTTC. Full variable domain (remainder filled in from reference TRBV19 and TRBJ2-6): DGGITQSPKYLFRKEGQNVTLSCEQNLNHDAMYWYRQDPGQGLRLIYYSQIVNDFQKGDIAEGYSVSREKKESFPLTVTSAQKNPTAFYLCASQPGQSGANVLTFGAGSRLTVL.

This clone showed up just a few times. The chain couples TRBV4-3 to TRBJ1-1, with a possible D match to TRBD1 (6 bases). V was shortened by 1 base and J by 1 base, with 13 bases between the two germline ends. CDR1 is LGHNA and CDR2 is YSLEER in the germline V gene. The CDR3 sequence is 16 residues long. CDR3 sequence: CASSQGTGLGNTEAFF. The CDR3 nucleotides are TGCGCCAGCAGCCAAGGAACAGGGCTTGGGAACACTGAAGCTTTCTTT.

The chain combines TRBV7-9 with TRBJ1-1; tentative D call: TRBD1 (6 bases). V was pared by 0 bases and J by 1 base, with 6 bases between. Germline CDR1 is SEHNR and CDR2 is FQNEAQ (reference sequence). The CDR3 is 14 residues long. CDR3 region: CASSLADRNTEAFF. As DNA, the CDR3 is TGTGCCAGCAGCTTAGCGGACAGGAACACTGAAGCTTTCTTT.

The CDR3 sequence: CATSRTTGAGNTIYF. CDR3 coding DNA: TGTGCCACCAGCAGGACGACAGGGGCTGGAAACACCATATATTTT. V gene TRBV15 combines with J gene TRBJ1-3; 8 bases fit TRBD1. CDR3 length: 15 residues. V shed 3 bases, J shed 2 bases, and the junction held 3 bases outside the gene matches. Germline assignment: CDR1 LNHNV and CDR2 YYDKDF (reference sequence).

The rearrangement joins TRBV27 to TRBJ1-2; D not resolved. There are 15 residues in the CDR3. V lost 8 bases and J lost 8, with 24 bases in between. Germline V CDR1 and CDR2: MNHEY, SMNVEV (reference sequence). The CDR3 coding sequence is TGTGCCAGCCAACTTAGCGGGAGCCGTTCTAGGGGCTACACCTTC. Amino acids: CASQLSGSRSRGYTF.